A single sample is the source of the 14 T cell receptor beta chains below, sequenced in a study of T cell responses to AZD1222 COVID-19 vaccine (dated by TCRdb to the early 2020s). The receptor library was made with the immunoSEQ multiplex PCR assay. This is the immuneACCESS table as TCRdb keeps it, with only in-frame sequences that have V and J called. A part of the clones is gone; compared with another copy, unresolved V genes explain less than half, and the rest is unexplained. In this sample the table shows approximately 100,000 clones, about 85% of which occur a single time. The ten largest make up roughly 2.5% of the sample. In light of the paper, this sample's time point label describes: about 28 days (+/-7) after the second vaccine dose. The source material was peripheral blood, sampled 28 days after the second AZD1222 dose. The receptors here all came from an adult who received the AZD1222 COVID-19 vaccine.

The chain is built from TRBV28 and TRBJ2-4; D unclear. V was trimmed by 6 bases and J by 1 base, leaving 16 bases between them. This CDR3 contains 16 residues. CDR1 MDHEN and CDR2 SYDVKM come from the germline V gene. The CDR3 reads CASSHPQVQAKNIQYF. In DNA, the CDR3 is TGTGCCAGCAGCCACCCTCAGGTTCAGGCCAAAAACATTCAGTACTTC.

V is TRBV3-1 (or the pseudogene TRBV3-2) and J is TRBJ2-7; D gene uncertain. Germline CDR1 is LGHDT and CDR2 is YNNKEL (reference sequence). V was cut by 4 bases and J by 5 bases, with 18 bases left in between. The CDR3 extends over 15 amino acids. In DNA form, the CDR3 reads TGTGCCAGCAGCCCAGGTGACTCCCCAAAAAACGAGCAGTACTTC. This sequence encodes CASSPGDSPKNEQYF.

This chain links TRBV6-5 with TRBJ2-5; either TRBD1 or TRBD2 may supply D (5 bases each). Germline V gives CDR1 MNHEY, CDR2 SVGAGI. V was clipped by 5 bases and J by 4 bases, with 17 bases between them. This CDR3 has 15 residues. The chain's CDR3 is CASSRGARSGETQYF. In DNA form, the CDR3 reads TGTGCCAGCAGTCGGGGCGCCAGGTCGGGAGAGACCCAGTACTTC.

In its sample, this clone was seen once. The V gene is TRBV30, the J gene TRBJ2-3, with D hard to call. Trimming took 3 bases from V and 1 from J, leaving 8 bases between them. The CDR3 is 13 residues long. Per germline, CDR1 GTSNPN and CDR2 SVGIG (reference sequence). Here the CDR3 reads CAWRNQGTDTQYF. CDR3 nucleotides: TGTGCCTGGAGGAACCAGGGCACAGATACGCAGTATTTT.

The V and J genes are TRBV7-3 and TRBJ2-2; tentatively, D is TRBD1 (8 bases). Germline V gene data show CDR1 as SGHTA and CDR2 as FQGTGA. The CDR3 runs to 16 residues. The V end lost 6 bases, the J end lost 5 bases, and 19 bases lay between the germline ends. The CDR3 region is CASSSPSQGGTGELFF. CDR3 bases: TGTGCCAGCAGTAGCCCGTCACAGGGGGGGACCGGGGAGCTGTTTTTT.

This chain uses TRBV7-2 with TRBJ1-5; D gene uncertain. The germline CDR1 and CDR2 sequences are SGHTA and FQGNSA. CDR3 size: 15 residues. The V end was cut by 0 bases, the J end by 0 bases, with 6 bases between. The CDR3 region has the DNA TGTGCCAGCAGCTTAGCCGTTGGTAGCAATCAGCCCCAGCATTTT. Its protein is CASSLAVGSNQPQHF. Full variable domain (outside the CDR3, taken from reference TRBV7-2 and TRBJ1-5): GAGVSQSPSNKVTEKGKDVELRCDPISGHTALYWYRQSLGQGLEFLIYFQGNSAPDKSGLPSDRFSAERTGGSVSTLTIQRTQQEDSAVYLCASSLAVGSNQPQHFGDGTRLSIL.

The V call is TRBV6-4, the J call TRBJ2-5; no reliable D call. CDR1 and CDR2 (germline): MRHNA, SNTAGT. The CDR3 is 13 residues long. Trimming left V 0 bases short and J 7 bases short, with 9 bases between. The DNA of the CDR3 is TGTGCCAGCAGTGACTCGAGTTTTGGGACCCAGTACTTC. Encoded protein: CASSDSSFGTQYF.

The chain employs TRBV24-1 and TRBJ2-2; the match to TRBD2 covers 8 bases. The V gene end was trimmed by 9 bases and the J gene end by 6 bases; junction bases not matched to a gene: 11. This CDR3 is built from 15 residues. Germline V CDR1 and CDR2: KGHDR, SFDVKD. CDR3 sequence (DNA): TGTGCCACCGAATCATCAGCGGGGGCGGCCGGGGAGCTGTTTTTT. Amino acids: CATESSAGAAGELFF.

This rearrangement joins TRBV27 to TRBJ1-2; D remains unclear. Trimming left V 3 bases short and J 0 bases short, with 11 bases between. Germline CDR1 is MNHEY and CDR2 is SMNVEV (reference sequence). There are 15 residues in the CDR3. CDR3 coding DNA: TGTGCCAGCAGTTTTTTGGAAGGATCTAACTATGGCTACACCTTC. Translating gives CASSFLEGSNYGYTF.

V gene TRBV7-3 combines with J gene TRBJ2-7, with a possible D match to TRBD2 (7 bases). The CDR3 spans 14 residues. The V gene's germline CDR1 is SGHTA and CDR2 FQGTGA. The V end lost 3 bases, the J end lost 2 bases, and 11 bases lay between the germline ends. CDR3 DNA sequence: TGTGCCAGCAGCTTCGGGGGGCTTCCCTACGAGCAGTACTTC. It encodes CASSFGGLPYEQYF.

This chain uses TRBV3-1 (or the pseudogene TRBV3-2) with TRBJ2-1; D might be TRBD2 (5 bases). Deletions cut 3 bases from V and 13 bases from J, with 13 bases between. Germline V gene sequence: CDR1 LGHDT, CDR2 YNNKEL (reference sequence). The CDR3 runs to 12 residues. DNA of the CDR3: TGTGCCAGCAGCCACCCCCGGGGTACCCAGTTCTTC. It is translated as CASSHPRGTQFF.

This clone was observed once. The rearrangement joins TRBV10-3 to TRBJ1-1, with D uncertain. There are 18 residues in the CDR3. From germline, CDR1 is ENHRY and CDR2 SYGVKD. The V and J ends lost 1 base and 3 bases respectively, with 21 bases between them. CDR3: CAISELVQGSELHTEAFF. In DNA form, the CDR3 reads TGTGCCATCAGTGAGTTGGTACAAGGGTCGGAGCTCCACACTGAAGCTTTCTTT.

The V and J genes are TRBV18 and TRBJ1-5; D perhaps matches TRBD1 (6 bases). Per the germline V gene, CDR1 is KGHSH and CDR2 is LQKENI. Trimming pared 2 bases from V and 5 bases from J, leaving 19 bases between. The CDR3 has 17 amino acids. CDR3 sequence: CASSPMGGAIEDQPQHF. DNA for the CDR3: TGTGCCAGCTCACCAATGGGGGGCGCGATTGAAGATCAGCCCCAGCATTTT.

This chain joins TRBV19 and TRBJ2-1; the D gene is possibly TRBD2 (6 bases). Per germline, CDR1 LNHDA and CDR2 SQIVND (reference sequence). This CDR3 spans 16 amino acids. The germline V and J ends were trimmed by 5 bases and 0 bases, with 14 bases remaining between them. CDR3 sequence (DNA): TGTGCCAGTAGTGGAAGTGACGGGAGCTCCTACAATGAGCAGTTCTTC. Translation: CASSGSDGSSYNEQFF.